This T cell receptor beta chain is from a study of post-analysis software for immune sequencing data. At the level of the study: As for disease course, relapsing-remitting, secondary progressive and progressive-relapsing multiple sclerosis were all included. Notes on the study in general: The study found significantly lower normalized Chao1 diversity in multiple sclerosis patients than in controls. Roughly five TRBV segments were more frequent in patients than controls; TRBV5-6, TRBV5-1 and TRBV20-1 belonged to this group.

There are 19 residues in the CDR3. Germline loops: CDR1 LGHNA, CDR2 YSLEER. V was pared by 1 base and J by 0 bases, with 11 bases of the junction left unmatched. In this sample, this clonotype turned up a few times. The antigen is unknown. Prepared TCR beta cDNA libraries contained unique molecular identifiers. The T cell input of roughly 0.95 to 10 million gave approximately 460,000 cDNA molecules. Via MiXCR, TCRdb re-called the PCR reads, giving one row per CDR3 protein. The table records hundreds of thousands of distinct CDR3 sequences, 25% to 30% of them present only once. The TCR comes from a girl under 18 with multiple sclerosis. The sample taken for sequencing was blood. The gene calls are TRBV4-3 and TRBJ2-7; 11 bases map to TRBD2. CDR3 DNA: TGCGCCAGCAGCCAAGCGTGGACTAGCGGGCTAAGGAGCTCCTACGAGCAGTACTTC. This encodes CASSQAWTSGLRSSYEQYF.